These 21 T cell receptor beta chains were sequenced from one sample in a study of blood T cell repertoires in COVID-19. Here immunoSEQ multiplex PCR was the method, and the copy in TCRdb shows in-frame clones only, minus some. The sample holds about 160,000 clones, roughly 80% seen once. Source material: peripheral blood. The receptors here all came from a man aged 60 to 75 with acute or convalescent COVID-19.

The CDR3 loop is CASSQVGGIGYTF. The CDR3 nucleotides are TGCGCCAGCAGCCAAGTGGGGGGAATTGGCTACACCTTC. This chain links TRBV4-1 with TRBJ1-2, with D tentatively TRBD1 (5 bases). CDR1 MGHRA and CDR2 YSYEKL come from the germline V gene. This CDR3 is built from 13 residues. V was trimmed by 1 base and J by 7 bases, leaving 10 bases between them.

The rearrangement joins TRBV6-2 or TRBV6-3 to TRBJ2-3; a possible D gene is TRBD2 (6 bases). The CDR3 runs to 14 residues. Germline CDR1 is MNHEY and CDR2 is SVGEGT. Trimming stripped 5 bases from V and 2 bases from J, with 11 bases between. For the CDR3, the DNA is TGTGCCAGCAGTACGGGGGTCCACACAGATACGCAGTATTTT. Encoded protein: CASSTGVHTDTQYF.

V and J are TRBV25-1 and TRBJ2-1, with TRBD1 matching 7 bases. CDR1 and CDR2 (germline): MGHDK, SYGVNS. With V trimmed by 5 bases and J by 0 bases, 4 bases remained unmatched. This CDR3 region has 15 residues. This CDR3 reads CASSWGQSSYNEQFF. CDR3 nucleotides: TGTGCCAGCAGTTGGGGACAGTCCTCCTACAATGAGCAGTTCTTC.

The chain joins TRBV9 to TRBJ1-5; possible D gene TRBD1, 5 bases. V lost 4 bases and J 3 bases, leaving 14 bases between the germline ends. The CDR3 contains 15 residues. CDR1 and CDR2 (germline): SGDLS, YYNGEE. The CDR3 spells CASSKGPWANQPQHF. CDR3 coding DNA: TGTGCCAGCAGCAAGGGGCCCTGGGCCAATCAGCCCCAGCATTTT. Combining the CDR3 with reference TRBV9 and TRBJ1-5 gives the whole variable domain DSGVTQTPKHLITATGQRVTLRCSPRSGDLSVYWYQQSLDQGLQFLIQYYNGEERAKGNILERFSAQQFPDLHSELNLSSLELGDSALYFCASSKGPWANQPQHFGDGTRLSIL.

V and J are TRBV6-5 and TRBJ1-2; no definite D call. Germline assignment: CDR1 MNHEY and CDR2 SVGAGI. Trimming pared 7 bases from V and 8 bases from J, leaving 14 bases between. The CDR3 length is 12 residues. CDR3 DNA: TGTGCCAGCACTGGCCCGGGAAGCGGCTACACCTTC. Translation gives CASTGPGSGYTF.

The rearrangement joins TRBV5-8 to TRBJ2-7; possible D gene TRBD2, 6 bases. The V gene's germline CDR1 is SGHTS and CDR2 YDEGEE. This CDR3 comprises 13 residues. Trimming took 10 bases from V and 1 from J, leaving 15 bases between them. The CDR3 protein is CAVEDGGSYEQYF. DNA of the CDR3: TGTGCCGTAGAGGACGGGGGTTCCTACGAGCAGTACTTC.

The V gene is TRBV29-1, the J gene TRBJ1-5, with D unresolved. CDR1 SQVTM and CDR2 ANQGSEA come from the germline V gene. This CDR3 has 12 amino acids. V lost 6 bases, J lost 4 bases, and 10 bases lay in between. CDR3 protein: CSVRSGNQPQHF. Written as DNA, the CDR3 is TGCAGCGTCAGATCGGGGAATCAGCCCCAGCATTTT.

The chain carries TRBV3-1 (or the pseudogene TRBV3-2) and TRBJ2-1, with D possibly being TRBD1 (6 bases). CDR1 and CDR2 from the germline V gene are LGHDT and YNNKEL (reference sequence). Trimming cost V 4 bases and J 2 bases, with 9 bases left between them. There are 14 residues in the CDR3. The CDR3 coding sequence is TGTGCCAGCAGCCCAGGGGAAACCTACAATGAGCAGTTCTTC. This translates into CASSPGETYNEQFF.

This clone has only a few counts. The V gene is TRBV19, the J gene TRBJ1-5; D is perhaps TRBD1 (5 bases). The CDR3 totals 15 residues. The V and J ends lost 7 bases and 0 bases respectively, with 13 bases between them. CDR1 is LNHDA, CDR2 SQIVND, per germline (reference sequence). CDR3 loop: CASTQGGGSNQPQHF. CDR3 nucleotides: TGTGCCAGTACTCAGGGAGGAGGTAGCAATCAGCCCCAGCATTTT.

The V gene is TRBV3-1 (or the pseudogene TRBV3-2), the J gene TRBJ2-3; TRBD2 agrees at 9 bases. The germline V gene encodes CDR1 LGHDT and CDR2 YNNKEL (reference sequence). With 5 bases clipped from V and 0 bases from J, the junction kept 6 bases outside the gene matches. The length of the CDR3 is 16 residues. The DNA of the CDR3 is TGTGCCAGCAGCTCCCTAGCGGGGCCTAGCACAGATACGCAGTATTTT. This gives the protein CASSSLAGPSTDTQYF.

V is TRBV18 and J is TRBJ1-2, with 8 bases that match TRBD1. The CDR3 totals 16 residues. V was clipped by 3 bases and J by 5 bases; unmatched bases: 11. Germline CDR1 and CDR2: KGHSH and LQKENI. The CDR3 nucleotides are TGTGCCAGCTCACCGGAGACAGGGGCTAAGGGGTATGGCTACACCTTC. Protein product: CASSPETGAKGYGYTF.

V and J are TRBV12-5 and TRBJ2-1; 7 bases fit TRBD1. V lost 4 bases, J lost 7 bases, and 10 bases stayed unmatched. Per germline, CDR1 LGHNT and CDR2 FRNRAP. CDR3 length: 15 residues. The CDR3 nucleotides are TGTGCTAGTGGTTCCCAGGGGACAGTTTGGAATGAGCAGTTCTTC. This encodes CASGSQGTVWNEQFF.

This chain uses TRBV5-1 with TRBJ2-7; 9 bases agree with TRBD2. The V gene end was trimmed by 0 bases and the J gene end by 4 bases; junction bases not matched to a gene: 2. The germline CDR1 and CDR2 sequences are SGHRS and YFSETQ. The length of the CDR3 is 14 residues. For the CDR3, the DNA is TGCGCCAGCAGCTTGGCTAGCGGGGAGTACGAGCAGTACTTC. Residues: CASSLASGEYEQYF.

This chain joins TRBV11-2 and TRBJ2-7, with TRBD1 matching 7 bases. Trimming removed 5 bases from V and 2 bases from J; junction bases left unmatched: 12. This CDR3 has 16 amino acids. Germline CDR1 is SGHAT and CDR2 is FQNNGV. The CDR3 bases are TGTGCCAGCAGCGCTGCCCGACAGGGCGATACCTACGAGCAGTACTTC. Translating gives CASSAARQGDTYEQYF.

This chain uses TRBV30 with TRBJ2-7; D call uncertain. CDR3 length: 13 residues. V lost 4 bases, J lost 3 bases, and 13 bases lay in between. CDR1 and CDR2 from the germline V gene are GTSNPN and SVGIG (reference sequence). In DNA form, the CDR3 reads TGTGCCTGGAACCAAAACCCGGTCTACGAGCAGTACTTC. Protein: CAWNQNPVYEQYF.

V is TRBV13 and J is TRBJ2-2; 8 nucleotides agree with TRBD1. V shed 2 bases and J 7 bases; nucleotides not matched to a gene: 6. This CDR3 is 15 amino acids long. Looked up from germline, CDR1 is PRHDT and CDR2 is FYEKMQ (reference sequence). This CDR3 is CASSLLLQGDGELFF. DNA for the CDR3: TGTGCCAGCAGCTTATTATTACAGGGGGACGGGGAGCTGTTTTTT.

The chain combines TRBV2 with TRBJ2-7, with TRBD1 matching over 12 bases. The CDR3 totals 13 residues. The germline V gene encodes CDR1 SNHLY and CDR2 FYNNEI. J was trimmed by 6 bases and V by 7 bases; bases with no gene match: 4. The CDR3, as DNA: TGTGCCAGCATCCGGGACAGGGGGCTCGAGCAGTACTTC. It encodes CASIRDRGLEQYF. Complete variable domain (other parts from reference TRBV2 and TRBJ2-7): EPEVTQTPSHQVTQMGQEVILRCVPISNHLYFYWYRQILGQKVEFLVSFYNNEISEKSEIFDDQFSVERPDGSNFTLKIRSTKLEDSAMYFCASIRDRGLEQYFGPGTRLTVT.

The V call is TRBV6-2 or TRBV6-3, the J call TRBJ2-1; maybe TRBD2 (6 bases). Germline-derived CDR1 and CDR2 are MNHEY and SVGEGT. Trimming pared 3 bases from V and 9 bases from J, leaving 9 bases between. The CDR3 totals 12 residues. CDR3 residues: CASSYSGAEQFF. CDR3 in DNA: TGTGCCAGCAGTTATAGCGGCGCTGAGCAGTTCTTC.

The gene calls are TRBV7-8 and TRBJ2-5, with a tentative D call TRBD2 (6 bases). Judging by the DNA end, TRBJ2-7 fits better; the J call may be wrong. CDR3 size: 16 residues. Germline loops: CDR1 SGHVS, CDR2 FQNEAQ. CDR3 amino acids: CASSGGFGNDVYEQYF. DNA for the CDR3: TGTGCCAGCAGTGGGGGGTTTGGGAATGATGTCTACGAGCAGTACTTC.

This clone has just one count. This rearrangement joins TRBV2 to TRBJ1-4; D gene uncertain. V was pared by 4 bases and J by 7 bases, with 7 bases between. The CDR3 runs 12 residues. CDR1 SNHLY and CDR2 FYNNEI come from the germline V gene. As DNA, the CDR3 is TGTGCCAGCAGTGGAGGTGGTGAAAAACTGTTTTTT. Its protein product is CASSGGGEKLFF.

The table lists this clone with a few counts. J is TRBJ2-1 and V is TRBV10-3; TRBD2 agrees at 7 bases. V lost 10 bases to trimming and J lost 9 bases; unmatched junction nucleotides: 12. Per germline, CDR1 ENHRY and CDR2 SYGVKD. The CDR3 has 13 amino acids. The CDR3, as DNA: TGTGCCACCCTACCGGGGACGGGGGGTGAGCAGTTCTTC. Protein sequence: CATLPGTGGEQFF.